This T cell receptor (beta chain) came from a study of yellow fever vaccine responses in identical twins. This clonotype was recorded once. TCRdb passed the RT-PCR reads through MiXCR, listing each CDR3 protein once. This sample has 20,000 to 25,000 distinct CDR3 sequences, with about three quarters found just once. Specimen: T cells from blood (PBMCs), unsorted or a sorted subset (not recorded which), collected before or after yellow fever vaccination (not recorded which). The origin of this receptor is a woman aged 18-29 years who received the yellow fever vaccine.

The CDR3, as DNA: TGCGCCAGCGGAATCCGGGACAGGGCCTCAGATACGCAGTATTTT. As protein: CASGIRDRASDTQYF. The rearrangement uses TRBV5-1 and TRBJ2-3; 9 bases align to TRBD1. Germline CDR1 and CDR2: SGHRS and YFSETQ. Trimming at V came to 7 bases and at J to 4 bases, leaving 10 bases not matched to a gene. The CDR3 is made up of 15 amino acids. Based on the CDR3 plus reference TRBV5-1 and TRBJ2-3, the full variable domain is KAGVTQTPRYLIKTRGQQVTLSCSPISGHRSVSWYQQTPGQGLQFLFEYFSETQRNKGNFPGRFSGRQFSNSRSEMNVSTLELGDSALYLCASGIRDRASDTQYFGPGTRLTVL.